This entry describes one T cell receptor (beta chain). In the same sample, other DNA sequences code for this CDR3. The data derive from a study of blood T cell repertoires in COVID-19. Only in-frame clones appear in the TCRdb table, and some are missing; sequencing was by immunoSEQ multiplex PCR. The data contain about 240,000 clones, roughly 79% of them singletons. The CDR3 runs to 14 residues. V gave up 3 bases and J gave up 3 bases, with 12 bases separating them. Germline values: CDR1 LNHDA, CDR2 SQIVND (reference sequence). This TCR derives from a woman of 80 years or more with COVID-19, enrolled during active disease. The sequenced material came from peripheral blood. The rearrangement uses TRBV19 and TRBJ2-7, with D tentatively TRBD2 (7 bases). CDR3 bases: TGTGCCAGTAGTATTAGGGGGGGGGTCTACGAGCAGTACTTC. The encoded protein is CASSIRGGVYEQYF.